The entry below describes one T cell receptor (beta chain). Its antigen is not identified. The sample comes from a study of T cell responses to AZD1222 COVID-19 vaccine. Study information: Second doses at about 4 or about 12 weeks were pooled.

Using immunoSEQ multiplex PCR, the repertoire was profiled, and TCRdb retains in-frame clones only, with some absent. This table holds approximately 160,000 clones, about nine tenths found once. The germline V gene has CDR1 ENHRY and CDR2 SYGVKD. Trimming cost V 7 bases and J 2 bases, with 16 bases left between them. The CDR3 has 15 residues. Study-level points and caveats: Elevations in Spike-specific TCR breadth and depth followed administration of two AZD1222 doses. Among vaccine-associated CD4 TCRs, coverage spanned spike, with dominance at 160-218 and 743-854. Within unmutated variant regions lay the reported targets of nearly half of spike-specific TCRs.

The source was peripheral blood, collected on day 0 of AZD1222 vaccination. This receptor was taken from an adult in good health. This rearrangement joins TRBV10-3 to TRBJ2-3; tentatively, D is TRBD1 or TRBD2 (6 bases each). The DNA for the CDR3 is TGTGCCATCACGTTCCCAGGGGACTTCACAGATACGCAGTATTTT. It specifies CAITFPGDFTDTQYF.